One sample yielded the 28 T cell receptor beta chains listed below, sequenced in a study of blood T cell repertoires in COVID-19 (dated by TCRdb to 2019 to 2021). The library was built by means of the immunoSEQ multiplex PCR assay. Not all clones reach the TCRdb copy of this immuneACCESS table, which keeps in-frame sequences only. Checked studies attribute under half of the gap to unresolved V genes and leave the rest unexplained. The sample table holds around 300,000 clones, of which approximately 86% were seen once. The top ten constitute less than 15% of the sample. Sequencing was done on a sample of peripheral blood. These receptors originate from a woman aged 70 to 79 with COVID-19, enrolled during active disease.

A word on this clone: Other DNA sequences within the sample encode an identical CDR3. The J gene is TRBJ2-7, the V gene TRBV5-1; D not resolved. The V gene lost 0 bases and the J gene lost 5 bases, with 3 bases spanning the gap. Per the germline V gene, CDR1 is SGHRS and CDR2 is YFSETQ. The CDR3 runs to 11 residues. The CDR3 is CASSLADEQYF. The CDR3 nucleotides are TGCGCCAGCAGCTTGGCCGACGAGCAGTACTTC.

J is TRBJ1-2 and V is TRBV9; maybe TRBD1 (5 bases). V lost 4 bases to trimming and J lost 4 bases, with 17 bases between them. The CDR3 is 15 amino acids. Germline assignment: CDR1 SGDLS and CDR2 YYNGEE. CDR3: CASSPAQGTPYGYTF. CDR3 bases: TGTGCCAGCAGCCCCGCGCAGGGTACCCCCTATGGCTACACCTTC.

The chain employs TRBV11-1 and TRBJ1-1, with 8 bases that match TRBD1. The length of the CDR3 is 12 residues. Trimming removed 6 bases from V and 8 bases from J; junction bases left unmatched: 5. Germline assignment: CDR1 SGHAT and CDR2 FQDESV (reference sequence). CDR3 bases: TGTGCCAGCAGACCCGGGACAGGAGAAGCTTTCTTT. It translates to CASRPGTGEAFF.

The gene calls are TRBV6-2 or TRBV6-3 and TRBJ1-3; D not resolved. V lost 2 bases and J lost 0, with 20 bases in between. The CDR3 has 19 amino acids. CDR1 is MNHEY, CDR2 SVGEGT, per germline. CDR3 DNA: TGTGCCAGCAGTTACGGGCCTGGAGGTTCGGCGTCCTCTGGAAACACCATATATTTT. This codes for CASSYGPGGSASSGNTIYF.

The chain combines TRBV5-1 with TRBJ2-2; 8 nucleotides match TRBD2. J lost 5 bases, V lost 4 bases, and 7 bases had no gene match. Germline CDR1 reads SGHRS; CDR2 reads YFSETQ. The CDR3 consists of 15 residues. The CDR3 loop reads CASSTGLAGTGELFF. The CDR3 DNA reads as TGCGCCAGCAGCACCGGACTAGCAGGTACCGGGGAGCTGTTTTTT.

The chain is built from TRBV10-3 and TRBJ2-7, with 12 bases aligning to TRBD1. The V and J ends lost 2 bases and 4 bases, in that order; junction bases with no gene match: 3. CDR1 and CDR2 (germline): ENHRY, SYGVKD. This CDR3 contains 15 residues. The CDR3 loop is CAISEGDRGQYEQYF. For the CDR3, the DNA is TGTGCCATCAGTGAGGGGGACAGGGGGCAATACGAGCAGTACTTC.

The V gene is TRBV27, the J gene TRBJ1-1; D not resolved. In germline, CDR1 is MNHEY, CDR2 SMNVEV (reference sequence). The CDR3 spans 11 residues. The germline V and J ends were trimmed by 6 bases and 9 bases, with 11 bases remaining between them. CDR3 in DNA: TGTGCCAGCAGCCTGGGGAGGAAAGCTTTCTTT. Protein sequence: CASSLGRKAFF.

Sample share makes this clone medium-sized. This rearrangement joins TRBV5-4 to TRBJ1-2; 11 nucleotides agree with TRBD1. Losses at the gene ends were 4 bases for V and 4 bases for J; bases not matched to a gene: 9. This CDR3 spans 16 amino acids. Germline V CDR1 and CDR2: SGHNT, YYREEE (reference sequence). The CDR3 loop reads CASSGGTGGTSYGYTF. As DNA, the CDR3 is TGTGCCAGCAGCGGAGGGACAGGGGGTACCAGCTATGGCTACACCTTC.

This clone occurred once. The chain couples TRBV6-2 or TRBV6-3 to TRBJ1-1; TRBD1 might be the D (6 bases). The ends were cut back, 4 bases at V and 2 bases at J, with 23 bases in the middle. CDR3 length: 18 amino acids. CDR1 MNHEY and CDR2 SVGEGT come from the germline V gene. As DNA, the CDR3 is TGTGCCAGCAGTTTATTTCGGGCGGGCAGGGGACCTAACACTGAAGCTTTCTTT. Its translation is CASSLFRAGRGPNTEAFF.

The chain carries TRBV12-5 and TRBJ2-3; tentatively, D is TRBD2 (6 bases). V was trimmed by 6 bases and J by 4 bases, leaving 8 bases between them. This CDR3 has 12 residues. Per the germline V gene, CDR1 is LGHNT and CDR2 is FRNRAP. The chain's CDR3 is CASGSSADTQYF. In nucleotides, the CDR3 is TGTGCTAGTGGGTCTAGCGCAGATACGCAGTATTTT. The full variable domain, with the rest looked up from reference TRBV12-5 and TRBJ2-3, is DARVTQTPRHKVTEMGQEVTMRCQPILGHNTVFWYRQTMMQGLELLAYFRNRAPLDDSGMPKDRFSAEMPDATLATLKIQPSEPRDSAVYFCASGSSADTQYFGPGTRLTVL.

The chain employs TRBV4-1 and TRBJ1-2; perhaps TRBD1 as D (6 bases). Germline CDR1 MGHRA, CDR2 YSYEKL. The CDR3 sequence is 15 residues long. V lost 0 bases and J 5 bases, leaving 13 bases between the germline ends. The CDR3 region is CASSQEGGGRYGYTF. The CDR3, as DNA: TGCGCCAGCAGCCAAGAGGGAGGGGGAAGGTATGGCTACACCTTC.

The V and J genes are TRBV7-9 and TRBJ2-7; 8 bases line up with TRBD1. The J segment lost 0 bases and the V segment lost 1 base, leaving 2 bases of the junction unmatched. Germline CDR1 SEHNR, CDR2 FQNEAQ (reference sequence). This CDR3 comprises 15 residues. The CDR3 DNA is TGTGCCAGCAGCTTAGGGACAGGGAGCTCCTACGAGCAGTACTTC. Translating gives CASSLGTGSSYEQYF.

This chain joins TRBV5-4 and TRBJ1-2; D may be TRBD1 (5 bases). Germline V gene sequence: CDR1 SGHNT, CDR2 YYREEE (reference sequence). The V end was cut by 4 bases, the J end by 4 bases, with 11 bases between. The CDR3 runs 13 residues. The CDR3 loop is CASSPDKTYGYTF. In DNA form, the CDR3 reads TGTGCCAGCAGCCCGGACAAGACCTATGGCTACACCTTC. The complete variable domain, with remaining parts taken from reference TRBV5-4 and TRBJ1-2, reads ETGVTQSPTHLIKTRGQQVTLRCSSQSGHNTVSWYQQALGQGPQFIFQYYREEENGRGNFPPRFSGLQFPNYSSELNVNALELDDSALYLCASSPDKTYGYTFGSGTRLTVV.

About this clone: Within the sample, other DNA sequences also encode this same CDR3. The genes are TRBV18 and TRBJ1-1; TRBD1 is a possible D gene (6 bases). V was trimmed by 6 bases and J by 5 bases, leaving 13 bases between them. The CDR3 is 13 amino acids. Per germline, CDR1 KGHSH and CDR2 LQKENI. The CDR3 here is CASSPGQGTEAFF. CDR3 nucleotide sequence: TGTGCCAGCTCCCCGGGACAAGGAACTGAAGCTTTCTTT.

This clone was seen a single time. The gene calls are TRBV29-1 and TRBJ1-3; D possibly corresponds to TRBD1 (6 bases). The germline gives CDR1 SQVTM, CDR2 ANQGSEA. This CDR3 has 13 residues. Trimming shortened V by 7 bases and J by 0 bases, and 10 bases separated the two germline ends. The CDR3 DNA sequence: TGCAGCGCCTCGGACAGCTCTGGAAACACCATATATTTT. This gives the protein CSASDSSGNTIYF.

The J gene is TRBJ2-7, the V gene TRBV4-3; 7 bases line up with TRBD2. V was clipped by 3 bases and J by 3 bases; unmatched bases: 5. The CDR3 consists of 14 residues. The germline CDR1 and CDR2 sequences are LGHNA and YSLEER. Here the CDR3 DNA reads TGCGCCAGCAGCCAGAGGGAGGGGAGCTACGAGCAGTACTTC. Residues: CASSQREGSYEQYF.

J is TRBJ2-7 and V is TRBV3-1 (or the pseudogene TRBV3-2); 10 positions match TRBD2. This CDR3 has 15 amino acids. V lost 1 base and J lost 4; bases outside the gene matches: 4. Per germline, CDR1 LGHDT and CDR2 YNNKEL (reference sequence). CDR3 residues: CASSQGLAGVYEQYF. The CDR3 DNA follows: TGTGCCAGCAGCCAAGGGCTAGCGGGGGTTTACGAGCAGTACTTC.

The chain combines TRBV30 with TRBJ1-2, with no clear D. The V end was cut by 0 bases, the J end by 4 bases, with 9 bases between. The CDR3 runs 13 residues. Per the germline V gene, CDR1 is GTSNPN and CDR2 is SVGIG (reference sequence). CDR3 region: CAWSVNMLYGYTF. As DNA, the CDR3 is TGTGCCTGGAGTGTAAACATGCTCTATGGCTACACCTTC. Filled out from reference TRBV30 and TRBJ1-2, the complete variable domain reads SQTIHQWPATLVQPVGSPLSLECTVEGTSNPNLYWYRQAAGRGLQLLFYSVGIGQISSEVPQNLSASRPQDRQFILSSKKLLLSDSGFYLCAWSVNMLYGYTFGSGTRLTVV.

V and J are TRBV2 and TRBJ2-2; D gene ambiguous. V was trimmed by 7 bases and J by 0 bases, leaving 9 bases between them. Germline assignment: CDR1 SNHLY and CDR2 FYNNEI. The CDR3 runs 14 residues. The CDR3 DNA sequence: TGTGCCAGCACGGGTCTCGCGAACACCGGGGAGCTGTTTTTT. Translated: CASTGLANTGELFF. Full variable domain (outside the CDR3, taken from reference TRBV2 and TRBJ2-2): EPEVTQTPSHQVTQMGQEVILRCVPISNHLYFYWYRQILGQKVEFLVSFYNNEISEKSEIFDDQFSVERPDGSNFTLKIRSTKLEDSAMYFCASTGLANTGELFFGEGSRLTVL.

The rearrangement uses TRBV6-6 and TRBJ1-2; 8 nucleotides agree with TRBD1. Germline V CDR1 and CDR2: MNHNY, SVGAGI (reference sequence). This CDR3 region has 15 residues. V lost 5 bases, J lost 7 bases, and 12 bases stayed unmatched. CDR3: CASSTYGQGISGYTF. The CDR3, as DNA: TGTGCCAGCAGTACGTATGGACAGGGTATCAGTGGCTACACCTTC.

The chain employs TRBV5-1 and TRBJ2-7; 9 bases match TRBD1. This CDR3 contains 15 residues. Germline V gene sequence: CDR1 SGHRS, CDR2 YFSETQ. The J segment lost 2 bases and the V segment lost 3 bases, leaving 6 bases of the junction unmatched. The CDR3 nucleotides are TGCGCCAGCAGCTCTTCCGGGACAGGGACCTACGAGCAGTACTTC. Residues: CASSSSGTGTYEQYF.

The V gene is TRBV13, the J gene TRBJ2-1, with 12 nucleotides matching TRBD2. CDR3 size: 17 residues. Per germline, CDR1 PRHDT and CDR2 FYEKMQ (reference sequence). J was trimmed by 4 bases and V by 5 bases; bases with no gene match: 9. The CDR3 DNA is TGTGCCAGCAGCGCCCACGGTCTAGCGGGGGGGTACAATGAGCAGTTCTTC. It codes for CASSAHGLAGGYNEQFF.

The chain combines TRBV18 with TRBJ2-7; TRBD1 aligns across 8 bases. Germline V gene sequence: CDR1 KGHSH, CDR2 LQKENI. Unmatched junction bases numbered 4, after V lost 6 bases and J lost 3 bases. The CDR3 is 13 amino acids. The CDR3 DNA follows: TGTGCCAGCTCCCAGGGGGCAGTCTACGAGCAGTACTTC. This sequence encodes CASSQGAVYEQYF.

The chain carries TRBV23-1 and TRBJ2-6; TRBD1 matches at 7 bases. TRBV23-1 carries the ORF label, with uncertain function. The junction had 6 bases not matched to a gene; V was cut back by 1 base and J by 0 bases. The CDR3 has 18 amino acids. CDR3 sequence reads: CASSQFRTGYSGANVLTF. DNA of the CDR3: TGCGCCAGCAGTCAATTTCGGACAGGCTACTCTGGGGCCAACGTCCTGACTTTC.

The chain is built from TRBV5-6 and TRBJ2-5; TRBD2 matches 7 bases. J gave up 5 bases and V 4 bases, and 11 bases lay outside the gene matches. There are 15 residues in the CDR3. CDR1 is SGHDT and CDR2 is YYEEEE in the germline V gene. CDR3 amino acids: CASSNVTGGRETQYF. For the CDR3, the DNA is TGTGCCAGCAGCAACGTAACCGGGGGGAGGGAGACCCAGTACTTC.

A single count supports this clone. The V gene is TRBV30, the J gene TRBJ2-7, with a tentative D call TRBD1 (6 bases). Trimming took 3 bases from V and 3 from J, leaving 27 bases between them. This CDR3 has 18 residues. Germline assignment: CDR1 GTSNPN and CDR2 SVGIG (reference sequence). The CDR3 region is CAWRDQTGEVSKVYEQYF. Written as DNA, the CDR3 is TGTGCCTGGAGGGACCAGACAGGTGAAGTATCAAAGGTCTACGAGCAGTACTTC.

The V call is TRBV4-2, the J call TRBJ2-1, with D unclear. The V gene's germline CDR1 is LGHNA and CDR2 YNFKEQ. The CDR3 contains 15 residues. Trimming took 3 bases from V and 2 from J, leaving 11 bases between them. DNA for the CDR3: TGTGCCAGCAGCCAGGCCCCGAATGCCTACAATGAGCAGTTCTTC. Protein sequence: CASSQAPNAYNEQFF.

J is TRBJ2-1 and V is TRBV4-2; TRBD2 is a possible D gene (6 bases). Germline CDR1 reads LGHNA; CDR2 reads YNFKEQ. Trimming pared 5 bases from V and 0 bases from J, leaving 11 bases between. This CDR3 is 15 amino acids long. CDR3 sequence reads: CASSTPGSSYNEQFF. In nucleotides, the CDR3 is TGTGCCAGCAGCACCCCCGGGAGCTCCTACAATGAGCAGTTCTTC.